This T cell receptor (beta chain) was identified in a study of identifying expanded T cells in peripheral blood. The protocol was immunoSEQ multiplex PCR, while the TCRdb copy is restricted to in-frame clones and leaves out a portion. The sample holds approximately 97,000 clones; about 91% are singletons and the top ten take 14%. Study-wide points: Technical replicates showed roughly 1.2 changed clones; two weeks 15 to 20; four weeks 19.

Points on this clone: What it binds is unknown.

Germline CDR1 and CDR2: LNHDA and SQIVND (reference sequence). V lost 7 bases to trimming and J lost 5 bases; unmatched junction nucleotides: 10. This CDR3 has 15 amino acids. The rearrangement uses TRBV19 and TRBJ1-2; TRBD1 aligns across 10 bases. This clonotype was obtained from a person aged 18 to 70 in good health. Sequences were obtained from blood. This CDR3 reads CASNPRTGGAYGYTF. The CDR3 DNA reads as TGTGCCAGTAACCCCAGGACAGGGGGAGCTTATGGCTACACCTTC.